This T cell receptor (beta chain) was identified in a study of early T cells in non-severe SARS-CoV-2 infection. On the study more broadly: Sequencing input comprised bulk RNA from unsorted whole blood; chain pairing was not available.

Study-level results: Anti-spike CD8 specificities were favored by VDJdb matching, whose results missed private and CD4 specificities.

This clonotype was picked up many times. What it recognizes is unknown. Individually, cDNA molecules had unique molecular identifiers attached to them. TCRdb analysed the 5' RACE reads with MiXCR anew, one entry per CDR3 protein. In the table there are 50,000 to 65,000 distinct CDR3 sequences, about 8.9% of which are singletons. Specimen: whole blood. This clonotype was obtained from an adult who was a healthcare worker with PCR-confirmed SARS-CoV-2 infection or an uninfected control (not recorded which).

The CDR3 DNA reads TGTGCCAGCAGTGAATTAATGTATACTAGCGGGAGGACCGAAGAGACCCAGTACTTC. As protein: CASSELMYTSGRTEETQYF. V is TRBV6-1 and J is TRBJ2-5; 12 nucleotides align to TRBD2. Germline V CDR1 and CDR2: MNHNS, SASEGT. The CDR3 contains 19 residues. Trimming cost V 2 bases and J 3 bases; bases outside gene matches: 13.